This entry describes one T cell receptor beta chain. This clone was detected only a few times. Its antigen specificity is not known. It has no much larger one-base neighbor in the sample; base qualities were not kept. The library was generated by the immunoSEQ multiplex PCR assay. For the multiplex PCR, a mixture combining 60 forward primers for TCR Vbeta segments and 13 reverse primers for TCR Jbeta segments was used. The CDR3 region of rearranged TCR beta genes was amplified from genomic DNA with a multiplex PCR assay. The amplified TCR beta libraries were sequenced on the Illumina HiSeq System as 87-base-pair reads. On the authors' methods: A later analysis counted 75 million to 100 million unique TCR beta chains across the 650 to 700 repertoires, and some 11 million of these chains were shared by at least two donors. Raw reads were error-corrected and collapsed into unique sequences with a nearest-neighbor algorithm that merged closely related sequences to remove PCR and sequencing errors. To assign V, D and J gene segments, CDR3 sequences were aligned to IMGT reference sequences. Each retained sequence needed at least a six-nucleotide match to both a V gene segment and a J gene segment. Rearrangements were classified as productive when the CDR3 lacked stop codons and remained in frame with V and J, and all other rearrangements were classified as non-productive. CDR3 was defined by IMGT convention, running from the second conserved V-encoded cysteine to the conserved J-encoded phenylalanine. The earlier analysis of about 530 of the donors excluded any sequence lacking an unambiguous match to a single V gene segment. In an earlier analysis of several hundred of the donors, V segments were called functional above 56.7% productive rearrangements and were called segregating when the between-donor standard deviation exceeded 5%. A statistical classification framework was built for diagnosing cytomegalovirus status from the catalog of TCR beta chain sequences. In a later analysis, TCR nucleotide sequences were compared against IMGT/GENE-DB human TR gene sequences so that V and J genes could be assigned. A later analysis assigned CDR3 sequences and most-parsimonious VDJ recombination scenarios with the TCRdist pipeline. In a later analysis, every TCR beta chain was defined by the combination of its CDR3 amino acid sequence and its V-gene family, and reads without a unique V-gene family were dropped. A later analysis removed several hundred highly shared, low-generation-probability nucleotide sequences to deal with suspected cross-contamination and a sequencing artifact. In a later analysis, a clonal expansion index was calculated for each public chain from normalized within-repertoire ranks of inferred template counts. In a later analysis, generation probabilities were computed with a VDJ recombination model fitted to out-of-frame rearrangements, and the resulting probabilities were checked against IGoR. In a later analysis, TCR-TCR, TCR-HLA and TCR-CMV co-occurrence was scored with hypergeometric tests, and a repertoire-size bias correction was applied to TCR pairs. In a later analysis, false discovery rates were estimated by permuting HLA or CMV assignments 20 times. In a later analysis, co-occurring TCRs were grouped using DBSCAN, with TCRdist sequence similarity added in when clustering inside HLA-allele-positive subsets. For co-occurrence clustering, repertoires with fewer than 30,000 or more than 120,000 public chains were excluded, along with a handful of repertoires with anomalous nucleotide sharing. This is the immuneACCESS table as TCRdb keeps it, with only in-frame sequences that have V and J called. A part of the clones is gone; compared with another copy, unresolved V genes explain less than half, and the rest is unexplained. Clone size and the V and J calls come from that table; the DNA yielded D and trimming. Here the sample has about 130,000 clones; roughly two thirds occur a single time. Of the sample, 1.5% to 2% falls within the top ten clones.

The data were taken from a study of cytomegalovirus exposure and HLA in healthy donors (dated by TCRdb to about 2017). Looking at the study overall: According to an earlier analysis of a few hundred of the donors, 150 million to 200 million T cells yielded roughly 110 million unique TCR beta sequences and about 300 Gb of sequence data. Roughly 300 gigabases of sequencing data and 70 million to 100 million unique TCR sequences made up an early release that covered several hundred HLA-typed donors. Among the roughly 400 genotyped donors, approximately 82% belonged to the genetic ancestry cluster associated with self-reported Caucasian donors. The study aimed to test whether signatures of past pathogen exposure could be identified by cataloging public T cell receptors. The T cell repertoires of several hundred subjects were profiled by immunosequencing and related to cytomegalovirus serostatus. A separate validation cohort of some 130 different subjects was used in addition to the approximately 670-subject first cohort. To predict cytomegalovirus infection status, the study combined high-throughput TCR immunosequencing, statistical association of individual TCRs with disease status, and machine learning. A later analysis re-examined previously published TCR beta repertoires from hundreds of donors and added high-resolution HLA genotyping to investigate patterns of TCR occurrence. In the later analysis, no new phenotypic data were used to find candidate immune exposures; instead, reliance was placed on TCR beta sequences and their occurrence across donors. In an earlier analysis of 500 to 650 of the donors, high-throughput TCR beta sequencing was used to judge whether each TCR beta V gene segment behaved as functional or pseudogenic. Donor age, sex, ethnicity and CMV serostatus were compiled alongside the repertoire data. A later genetic analysis took genome-wide SNP genotypes for about 60% of the roughly 670 donors and used that subset as a discovery cohort. Every repertoire in the discovery cohort had been generated on one and the same sequencing platform. Both class I and class II loci were covered by HLA typing, at four-digit resolution. The number of typed donors differed by locus: about 620-640 for A, B, C, DRB1 and DQB1; some 500 for DQA1; about 600 for DPA1; and some 430 for DPB1. Several DR-DQ haplotypes were treated as single units for association and clustering because of strong linkage in the cohort. Across 398 genotyped donors of the cohort, an average of about 240,000 unique TCR beta nucleotide sequences per donor were sequenced, and roughly a sixth of those sequences were non-productive. General study outcomes and caveats: In this cohort, only TCR beta chains were sequenced, and detectable features were limited by the absence of alpha or paired-chain data. Some IMGT-functional V segments, including TRBV6-2 and TRBV6-3, could not be told apart with the 87-base-pair reads, so those segments were excluded. A later analysis found that TCR association rates varied across HLA loci, with DRB1 alleles showing the most associated TCRs and HLA-C alleles the fewest. In vitro tests confirmed that a few of the cytomegalovirus-associated TCR beta chains recognize cytomegalovirus antigens. For the cohort, immune exposure information was limited to CMV serostatus. HLA typing was unavailable for some donors at each locus, so association tests used only the typed subset. In a later analysis, several top co-occurrence clusters were reported to appear linked to parvovirus B19, influenza, CMV and Epstein-Barr virus. In a later analysis, around 17,000 TCR beta sequences were associated with specific HLA alleles at a false discovery rate of 0.05. Presence/absence analyses assumed roughly uniform sequencing depth across donors, an assumption that may not hold. Linkage disequilibrium might explain the correlated functional status among segregating V segments, but an unknown experimental factor could not be ruled out. In a later analysis, HLA-associated TCR beta chains were found to be more clonally expanded and to have lower generation probabilities than equally common non-associated chains. When HLA alleles, especially DR and DQ, strongly co-occurred, attributing TCR associations to individual alleles was difficult. The classifier was reported to diagnose cytomegalovirus status with high specificity and sensitivity in both the original and validation cohorts. In a later genetic analysis, a missense DCLRE1C variant was associated with V-gene and J-gene trimming of TCR beta chains, and the association was replicated in an independent cohort. Around 16 rarely observed V segments, including chromosome 9 orphons, were excluded from the earlier analysis of approximately 600 of the donors because counts were too low. The authors suggested that the approach could potentially be generalized to other disease states and immunological phenotypes. According to a later analysis, most CMV-associated TCR beta chains appeared to be HLA-restricted, and the HLA associations seemed to be driven largely by CMV exposure. In the study, 150 to 200 TCR beta chains were listed as associated with cytomegalovirus. A cluster of highly shared sequence variants was judged likely to represent a technical artifact of the sequencing pipeline. According to a later genetic analysis, donors in an Asian-associated ancestry cluster had fewer N-insertions in productive TCRs than the approximately 650-donor mean. A further reported finding was that TCR beta sequences accurately predicted the HLA-A and HLA-B alleles for most subjects in the first cohort. Across donors, most TCR sequences were observed very rarely, whereas some public TCRs were present in many individuals. In an earlier analysis of several hundred of the donors, most TCR beta V segments were observed in productive rearrangements about 87% or about 30% of the time, broadly matching IMGT annotations.

In total, roughly 670 healthy bone marrow donors made up the cohort. At the time of sampling, every cohort member was nominally healthy, though immune exposures that went unrecorded were likely present. The donor tested CMV seropositive, placing the donor among the 290 or so seropositive members of the cohort. A peripheral blood sample was provided by each donor, and peripheral blood mononuclear cells were used for TCR beta sequencing. Genomic DNA was extracted from the blood cell samples with the Qiagen DNeasy Blood Extraction Kit. CDR1 and CDR2 are drawn from the germline V gene: SNHLY, FYNNEI. A distance of 15 bases separates the germline ends of V and J, which lose 3 bases and 6 bases respectively. Reading from cysteine to phenylalanine, the CDR3 counts 15 amino acids. Only the CDR3 DNA stays, 45 bases, in frame from base 1.

Material for sequencing was PBMCs. This TCR derives from a man aged 25-45 years in good health and CMV-seropositive. Rearrangement joined TRBV2 to TRBJ1-5; there is no confident call for the D gene. CDR3 loop: CASSDPRQAIQPQHF. The nucleotide sequence reads TGTGCCAGCAGTGACCCTCGGCAGGCAATTCAGCCCCAGCATTTT.